A single sample gave rise to the 31 T cell receptor beta chains below, sequenced in a study of blood T cells in healthy people across ages. Using a J-beta primer mix together with a sample-barcoded 5' primer, a second PCR was run for about 7 to 12 cycles. One entry per CDR3 protein results from TCRdb running MiXCR on the 5' RACE reads. The table shows 750,000 to 950,000 distinct CDR3 sequences, with roughly 24% occurring only once. Another study also made use of these data, one on T cells of mothers and their children.

Sequencing was performed on blood. The receptors derive from a boy younger than 18 in good health.

This clonotype was seen a handful of times. The chain links TRBV7-9 to TRBJ2-5, with D perhaps TRBD1 (5 bases). The CDR3 totals 13 residues. The germline V gene encodes CDR1 SEHNR and CDR2 FQNEAQ (reference sequence). Trimming removed 7 bases at V and 5 bases at J, with 14 bases between. CDR3 sequence reads: CASKARDEETQYF. The CDR3 coding sequence is TGTGCCAGCAAAGCCAGGGATGAGGAGACCCAGTACTTC.

This clonotype was counted between two and nine times. The chain uses TRBV12-3 or TRBV12-4 and TRBJ1-4; D unclear. The V and J ends lost 4 bases and 8 bases respectively, with 5 bases between them. This CDR3 spans 11 amino acids. CDR3 nucleotide sequence: TGTGCCAGCAGTTACTCCGAAAAACTGTTTTTT. It translates to CASSYSEKLFF.

The genes are TRBV10-3 and TRBJ1-1; 10 nucleotides agree with TRBD1. This CDR3 has 16 residues. With V trimmed by 6 bases and J by 0 bases, 7 bases remained unmatched. Germline values: CDR1 ENHRY, CDR2 SYGVKD. The DNA of the CDR3 is TGTGCCATCAGATCCGGGACAGGGGAATTGAACACTGAAGCTTTCTTT. It yields the protein CAIRSGTGELNTEAFF.

The table lists this clonotype with a few counts. This chain uses TRBV9 with TRBJ2-3; a possible D gene is TRBD1 (6 bases). The germline gives CDR1 SGDLS, CDR2 YYNGEE. This CDR3 region has 17 residues. V was clipped by 3 bases and J by 2 bases, with 19 bases between them. The CDR3 bases are TGTGCCAGCAGCGCGGTCCTCAGGGGCGTTTCCACAGATACGCAGTATTTT. It codes for CASSAVLRGVSTDTQYF.

The chain links TRBV28 to TRBJ1-4, with 7 bases fitting TRBD1. This CDR3 has 15 residues. Trimming at V came to 5 bases and at J to 7 bases, leaving 10 bases not matched to a gene. CDR1 is MDHEN and CDR2 is SYDVKM in the germline V gene. The CDR3 loop is CASSNTGVNGEKLFF. As DNA, the CDR3 is TGTGCCAGCAGTAACACAGGGGTTAATGGTGAAAAACTGTTTTTT.

In its sample, this clonotype was seen a few times. The junction departs from germline at one end; a sequencing error may be responsible. The rearrangement uses TRBV7-2 and TRBJ2-3, with TRBD2 matching over 10 bases. Germline V gene data show CDR1 as SGHTA and CDR2 as FQGNSA. This CDR3 spans 14 amino acids. The CDR3, as DNA: TGTGCCAGCAGCCTAGCGGGGGTAGCAGATACGCAGTATTTT. Protein product: CASSLAGVADTQYF.

The chain has TRBV3-1 and TRBJ2-7; D is ambiguous. The J call may be incorrect, as the DNA end agrees better with TRBJ2-1. The CDR3 consists of 15 residues. Germline values: CDR1 LGHDT, CDR2 YNNKEL (reference sequence). The CDR3 DNA sequence: TGTGCCAGCAGCCAAGATGTTTCGCAGTGGAATGAGCAGTTCTTC. Translated: CASSQDVSQWNEQFF.

V and J are TRBV7-7 and TRBJ2-2; D is unclear. Trimming pared 5 bases from V and 2 bases from J, leaving 9 bases between. Germline CDR1 SSHAT, CDR2 FNYEAQ (reference sequence). CDR3 length: 14 residues. CDR3 region: CASSRVPNTGELFF. The CDR3 nucleotides are TGTGCCAGCAGCCGAGTTCCTAACACCGGGGAGCTGTTTTTT.

This chain joins TRBV29-1 and TRBJ2-7; TRBD2 agrees at 11 bases. The germline gives CDR1 SQVTM, CDR2 ANQGSEA. V gave up 6 bases and J gave up 0 bases; unmatched junction bases: 10. This CDR3 comprises 16 residues. The CDR3 sequence: CSVALRLAGSSYEQYF. The CDR3 DNA follows: TGCAGCGTCGCTTTGAGACTAGCGGGGAGCTCCTACGAGCAGTACTTC.

The rearrangement uses TRBV12-3 or TRBV12-4 and TRBJ1-2; D uncertain. The CDR3 spans 14 residues. V lost 3 bases and J 2 bases, leaving 10 bases between the germline ends. The CDR3 DNA reads TGTGCCAGCAGTTTCCTCGGTTGGAACTATGGCTACACCTTC. It codes for CASSFLGWNYGYTF.

The rearrangement joins TRBV29-1 to TRBJ2-2, with 15 bases matching TRBD2. The length of the CDR3 is 15 residues. Looked up from germline, CDR1 is SQVTM and CDR2 is ANQGSEA. V trimming: 6 bases; J trimming: 6 bases; junction bases outside the gene matches: 5. CDR3 nucleotide sequence: TGCAGCGTCCCGGGACTAGCGGGGGGCCCCGGGGAGCTGTTTTTT. Its translation: CSVPGLAGGPGELFF.

This clonotype occurred a few times. The V call is TRBV29-1, the J call TRBJ1-2; D is unclear. The CDR3 length is 13 residues. The V end was cut by 0 bases, the J end by 2 bases, with 7 bases between. The germline gives CDR1 SQVTM, CDR2 ANQGSEA. CDR3 protein: CSVEEGRNYGYTF. The DNA for the CDR3 is TGCAGCGTTGAAGAAGGGAGGAACTATGGCTACACCTTC.

The chain links TRBV19 to TRBJ1-1; tentative D call: TRBD1 (6 bases). V lost 10 bases, J lost 5 bases, and 20 bases lay in between. In germline, CDR1 is LNHDA, CDR2 SQIVND (reference sequence). The CDR3 is made up of 14 amino acids. The CDR3 sequence is CATSYGGQGTEAFF. As DNA, the CDR3 is TGTGCCACCTCCTATGGTGGGCAGGGGACTGAAGCTTTCTTT.

There are a few counts of this clonotype. The rearrangement links TRBV3-1 to TRBJ2-5; D unclear. The CDR3 is 13 residues long. The germline gives CDR1 LGHDT, CDR2 YNNKEL (reference sequence). V lost 6 bases to trimming and J lost 8 bases, with 16 bases between them. The CDR3 sequence is CASSQQLEATQYF. The CDR3 region has the DNA TGTGCCAGCAGTCAACAGCTAGAAGCCACCCAGTACTTC.

The V gene is TRBV18, the J gene TRBJ1-2; D might be TRBD1 (5 bases). CDR3 size: 14 residues. The germline gives CDR1 KGHSH, CDR2 LQKENI. Between the trimmed V and J ends, which lost 4 bases and 8 bases, there was a span of 17 bases. CDR3 DNA: TGTGCCAGCTCACGAACCAGGGAACCGAGGGGCTACACCTTC. Its protein product is CASSRTREPRGYTF. Full variable domain (rest looked up from reference TRBV18 and TRBJ1-2): NAGVMQNPRHLVRRRGQEARLRCSPMKGHSHVYWYRQLPEEGLKFMVYLQKENIIDESGMPKERFSAEFPKEGPSILRIQQVVRGDSAAYFCASSRTREPRGYTFGSGTRLTVV.

V and J are TRBV29-1 and TRBJ1-4; D may be TRBD1 (5 bases). Germline CDR1 reads SQVTM; CDR2 reads ANQGSEA. V was trimmed by 7 bases and J by 8 bases, leaving 17 bases between them. This CDR3 has 13 residues. CDR3 amino acids: CSAKGKGDEKLFF. CDR3 nucleotides: TGCAGCGCCAAGGGGAAGGGAGACGAAAAACTGTTTTTT.

This clonotype was observed a handful of times. V usage is TRBV10-3 and J usage is TRBJ2-7; 8 bases are shared with TRBD2. CDR1 is ENHRY and CDR2 is SYGVKD in the germline V gene. CDR3 length equals 14 residues. The trim removed 4 bases at V and 2 bases at J, leaving 4 bases unmatched. The CDR3, as DNA: TGTGCCATCAGTGGGCAGACTAGCGCCTACGAGCAGTACTTC. Protein: CAISGQTSAYEQYF.

This clonotype has ten or more counts. The chain links TRBV5-5 to TRBJ1-4; D remains unclear. The CDR3 loop spans 14 amino acids. V lost 2 bases and J lost 13, with 18 bases in between. The germline V gene has CDR1 SGHKS and CDR2 YYEKEE (reference sequence). CDR3 residues: CASSFRRETEILFF. The CDR3 DNA reads TGTGCCAGCAGCTTTCGGAGGGAAACAGAGATACTGTTTTTT.

This clonotype was picked up a small number of times. This chain links TRBV4-1 with TRBJ2-5; 9 nucleotides align to TRBD2. V lost 0 bases, J lost 4 bases, and 9 bases stayed unmatched. The CDR3 is 17 residues long. Germline V gene sequence: CDR1 MGHRA, CDR2 YSYEKL. The CDR3 loop is CASSQDRSGGWSETQYF. The CDR3 nucleotides read TGCGCCAGCAGCCAAGATCGAAGCGGGGGGTGGTCAGAGACCCAGTACTTC.

This clonotype was recorded a few times. The chain employs TRBV7-3 and TRBJ2-3, with TRBD2 as a possible D gene (6 bases). Germline CDR1 and CDR2: SGHTA and FQGTGA. Trimming cost V 5 bases and J 2 bases, with 14 bases left between them. There are 15 residues in the CDR3. The chain's CDR3 is CASSTGTGLTDTQYF. The CDR3 DNA reads TGTGCCAGCAGCACCGGGACTGGACTCACAGATACGCAGTATTTT.

A few counts support this clonotype. The rearrangement links TRBV7-9 to TRBJ2-5; maybe TRBD2 (6 bases). The V gene lost 10 bases and the J gene lost 1 base, with 16 bases spanning the gap. This CDR3 region has 14 residues. CDR1 is SEHNR, CDR2 FQNEAQ, per germline (reference sequence). The CDR3, as DNA: TGTGCCACCTTACCGGGACTCCGCCAAGAGACCCAGTACTTC. The encoded protein is CATLPGLRQETQYF.

In its sample, this clonotype was seen once. Since a much larger clone is just one base distant, this may be a read error. This chain connects TRBV20-1 to TRBJ2-2; D perhaps matches TRBD2 (6 bases). The V gene's germline CDR1 is DFQATT and CDR2 SNEGSKA (reference sequence). The V and J ends lost 0 bases and 5 bases respectively, with 13 bases between them. This CDR3 region has 15 residues. The CDR3 reads CSARDWEVSTGELFF. CDR3 coding DNA: TGCAGTGCTAGAGATTGGGAGGTTTCAACCGGGGAGCTGTTTTTT.

In this sample, this clonotype turned up a few times. The genes are TRBV21-1 and TRBJ2-3; the tabulated D call, TRBD1, remains unverified against the DNA. TRBV21-1 counts as a pseudogene. This CDR3 has 16 amino acids. The CDR3 nucleotides are TGTGCCAGCAGCAATGTGGACAGGGGGCCGACAGATACGCAGTATTTT. Protein: CASSNVDRGPTDTQYF.

This clonotype has a handful of counts. The chain joins TRBV6-6 to TRBJ2-5; D tentatively reads TRBD1 or TRBD2 (5 bases each). Gene TRBJ2-7 matches the end of the DNA better, so the J call may be wrong. This CDR3 is built from 15 residues. From germline, CDR1 is MNHNY and CDR2 SVGAGI (reference sequence). The CDR3 DNA reads as TGTGCCAGCAGCCCCCTGGGGGAGAAATCCTACGAGCAGTACTTC. Its translation: CASSPLGEKSYEQYF.

The chain uses TRBV24-1 and TRBJ2-3; 10 positions agree with TRBD1. J gave up 6 bases and V 2 bases, and 7 bases lay outside the gene matches. This CDR3 region has 16 residues. Germline assignment: CDR1 KGHDR and CDR2 SFDVKD. The CDR3 region has the DNA TGTGCCACCAGTGATTCCGGGACAGGGGCGTCGGATACGCAGTATTTT. It translates to CATSDSGTGASDTQYF.

This clonotype was picked up a small number of times. The chain employs TRBV12-3 or TRBV12-4 and TRBJ1-5; TRBD1 matches 8 bases. Trimming took 5 bases from V and 6 from J; bases not matched to a gene: 3. This CDR3 region has 13 residues. The DNA for the CDR3 is TGTGCCAGCAGTGCAGGGGGCGGTCAGCCCCAGCATTTT. It translates to CASSAGGGQPQHF.

This clonotype was found once. The V call is TRBV5-5, the J call TRBJ2-2; 9 nucleotides align to TRBD2. Per germline, CDR1 SGHKS and CDR2 YYEKEE (reference sequence). V lost 5 bases and J lost 9; bases outside the gene matches: 8. The CDR3 has 14 residues. CDR3 loop: CASRGSSGARELFF. The DNA for the CDR3 is TGTGCCAGCAGAGGATCTAGCGGGGCCAGGGAGCTGTTTTTT.

This clonotype has only one observation. The CDR3 region is CAWRGADNEKLFF. Here the CDR3 DNA reads TGTGCCTGGAGAGGGGCCGATAATGAAAAACTGTTTTTT. The chain recombines TRBV30 with TRBJ1-4; D possibly corresponds to TRBD1 (5 bases). Trimming removed 3 bases from V and 4 bases from J, with 9 bases in between. The CDR3 runs 13 residues. Germline CDR1 is GTSNPN and CDR2 is SVGIG (reference sequence).

This clonotype came up many times. The V call is TRBV29-1, the J call TRBJ2-2, with TRBD1 as a possible D gene (5 bases). This CDR3 spans 14 amino acids. The germline V gene encodes CDR1 SQVTM and CDR2 ANQGSEA. Trimming took 1 base from V and 1 from J, leaving 7 bases between them. CDR3 bases: TGCAGCGTTGAAGGACAGCTGAACACCGGGGAGCTGTTTTTT. This codes for CSVEGQLNTGELFF.

Concerning this clonotype itself: A junction end diverges from the germline sequence, so it may reflect a read error. The chain employs TRBV7-6 and TRBJ2-5; D may correspond to TRBD1 or TRBD2 (5 bases each). CDR1 and CDR2 (germline): SGHVS, FNYEAQ. The CDR3 spans 18 residues. The CDR3 is CASGFSAGGGGSGETQYF. The CDR3 region has the DNA TGTGCCAGCGGCTTCTCTGCCGGTGGTGGGGGATCGGGAGAGACCCAGTACTTC.

This clonotype came up a few times. J is TRBJ2-7 and V is TRBV6-6, with 7 bases fitting TRBD2. The CDR3 totals 13 residues. The germline V gene has CDR1 MNHNY and CDR2 SVGAGI (reference sequence). The junction had 7 bases not matched to a gene; V was cut back by 8 bases and J by 3 bases. CDR3 bases: TGTGCCAGCGGCCGGGGGGAATACTACGAGCAGTACTTC. Amino acids: CASGRGEYYEQYF.